The following is a TCR beta chain sequence with its context. Its target is not known. This specimen belongs to a study of blood T cells in healthy people across ages. The wider study: Capturing about one barcoded beta molecule per two T cells was achieved by template switching. Findings of the study overall: PBMCs that were unsorted prevented a conclusive naive versus antigen-experienced comparison. Measured against age, TCR beta diversity per million T cells decreased in a roughly linear manner. Researchers deemed the diversity estimates from one million T cells underestimates.

CDR1 and CDR2 (germline): LGHDT, YNNKEL (reference sequence). With 8 bases removed from V and 1 base from J, the gap between germline ends came to 15 bases. This CDR3 comprises 15 residues. For the second PCR, which ran for roughly 6 to 11 cycles, a sample-barcoded 5' primer and a J-beta primer mix were used. TCRdb recomputed calls from the 5' RACE reads with MiXCR, one row per CDR3 protein. Here the sample spans 1.5 million or so distinct CDR3 sequences, about 43% being singletons. The rearrangement links TRBV3-1 to TRBJ2-1, with D maybe TRBD2 (5 bases). The clonotype was recovered from a woman aged 18-35 years in good health. Sample: blood. The CDR3 reads CASARVGGSYNEQFF. CDR3 nucleotide sequence: TGTGCCAGCGCCCGGGTGGGCGGGTCCTACAATGAGCAGTTCTTC.